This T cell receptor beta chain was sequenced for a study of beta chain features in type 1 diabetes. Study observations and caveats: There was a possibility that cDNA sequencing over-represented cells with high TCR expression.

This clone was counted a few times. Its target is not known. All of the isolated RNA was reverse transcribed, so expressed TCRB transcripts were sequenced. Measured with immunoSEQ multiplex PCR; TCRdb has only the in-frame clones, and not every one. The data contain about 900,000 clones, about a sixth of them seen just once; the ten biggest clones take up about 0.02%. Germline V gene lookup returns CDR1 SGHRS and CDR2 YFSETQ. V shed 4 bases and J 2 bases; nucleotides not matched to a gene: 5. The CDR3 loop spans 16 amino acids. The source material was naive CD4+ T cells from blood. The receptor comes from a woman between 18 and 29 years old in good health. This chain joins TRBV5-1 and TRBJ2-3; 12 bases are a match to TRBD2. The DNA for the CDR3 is TGCGCCAGCAGCCGCACTAGCGGGAGGTCCACAGATACGCAGTATTTT. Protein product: CASSRTSGRSTDTQYF.